This T cell receptor (beta chain) originates from a study of identical twins. Findings and limits, study-wide: Fewer insertions marked abundant cord blood beta clonotypes; young adult naive trended weakly, memory not at all.

A universal primer binding site was introduced by template switching. The final cDNA contained unique molecular identifiers. TCRdb ran MiXCR on the 5' RACE reads and lists one entry per CDR3 protein. The sample has 1.5 million or so distinct CDR3 sequences, under 35% seen once. Points on this clonotype: The antigen is unknown.

There are 15 residues in the CDR3. Trimming removed 2 bases at V and 5 bases at J, with 15 bases between. Germline CDR1 reads MGHRA; CDR2 reads YSYEKL. The material sequenced was cord blood. This sequence joins TRBV4-1 and TRBJ1-1; D possibly corresponds to TRBD1 (6 bases). The sequence derives from a newborn girl in good health. This chain's CDR3 is CASSQSEGGRTEAFF. The DNA for the CDR3 is TGCGCCAGCAGCCAAAGCGAGGGGGGAAGAACTGAAGCTTTCTTT.